This TCR beta chain was obtained from a study of shared clonotypes between healthy human individuals. Generated by immunoSEQ multiplex PCR, the TCRdb table keeps only in-frame clones and is missing some. The repertoire consists of nearly 1,000,000 clones, with 70% to 85% occurring once and the leading ten covering nearly 1.5%. Study results and caveats: Naive subsets generally exceeded memory subsets in estimated richness.

Comment on this clone: Its antigen is unknown.

Division of CD4+ cells produced a CD45RA+ naive subset and a CD45RA-negative memory subset. The CDR3 is made up of 14 amino acids. Germline V gives CDR1 SGHTA, CDR2 FQGNSA. Losses at the gene ends were 5 bases for V and 6 bases for J; bases not matched to a gene: 9. Sequencing was carried out using memory CD4+ T cells sorted from blood. Sample subset: CD45RA-negative fraction. The chain uses TRBV7-2 and TRBJ2-7; TRBD2 aligns across 8 bases. The TCR originated in a man aged 18-30 years in good health. In nucleotides, the CDR3 is TGTGCCAGCAGCCCTACCTTAGCGGGAAGCGAGCAGTACTTC. Residues: CASSPTLAGSEQYF.